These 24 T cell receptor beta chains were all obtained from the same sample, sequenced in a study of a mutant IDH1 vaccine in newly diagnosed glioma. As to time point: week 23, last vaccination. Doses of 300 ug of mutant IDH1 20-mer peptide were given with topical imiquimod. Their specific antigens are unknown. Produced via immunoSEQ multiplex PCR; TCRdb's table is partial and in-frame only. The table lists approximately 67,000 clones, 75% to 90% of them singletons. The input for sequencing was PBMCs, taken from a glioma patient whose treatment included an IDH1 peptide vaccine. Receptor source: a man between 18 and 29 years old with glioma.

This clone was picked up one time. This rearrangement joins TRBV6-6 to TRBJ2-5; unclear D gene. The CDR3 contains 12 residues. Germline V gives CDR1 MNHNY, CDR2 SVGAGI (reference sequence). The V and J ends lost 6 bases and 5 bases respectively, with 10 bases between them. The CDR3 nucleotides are TGTGCCAGCAGGATCGAAGGGGAGACCCAGTACTTC. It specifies CASRIEGETQYF.

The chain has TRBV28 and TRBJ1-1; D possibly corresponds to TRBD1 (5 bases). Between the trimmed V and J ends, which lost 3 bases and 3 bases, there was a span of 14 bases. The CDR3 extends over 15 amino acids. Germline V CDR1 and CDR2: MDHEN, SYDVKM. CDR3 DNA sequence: TGTGCCAGCAGTTTGGGGCGACGGCCGGACACTGAAGCTTTCTTT. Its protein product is CASSLGRRPDTEAFF.

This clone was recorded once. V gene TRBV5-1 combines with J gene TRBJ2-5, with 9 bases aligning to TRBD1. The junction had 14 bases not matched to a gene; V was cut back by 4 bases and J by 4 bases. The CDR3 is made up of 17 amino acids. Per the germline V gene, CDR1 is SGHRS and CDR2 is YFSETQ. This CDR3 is CASSQVTGGFRIETQYF. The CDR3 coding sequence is TGCGCCAGCAGCCAGGTTACAGGGGGCTTTCGGATAGAGACCCAGTACTTC.

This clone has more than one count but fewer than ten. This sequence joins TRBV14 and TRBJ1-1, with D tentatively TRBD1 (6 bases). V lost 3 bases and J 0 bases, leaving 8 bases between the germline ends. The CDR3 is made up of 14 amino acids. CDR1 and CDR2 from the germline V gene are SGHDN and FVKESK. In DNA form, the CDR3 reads TGTGCCAGCAGCCAGGACAGCATGAACACTGAAGCTTTCTTT. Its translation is CASSQDSMNTEAFF.

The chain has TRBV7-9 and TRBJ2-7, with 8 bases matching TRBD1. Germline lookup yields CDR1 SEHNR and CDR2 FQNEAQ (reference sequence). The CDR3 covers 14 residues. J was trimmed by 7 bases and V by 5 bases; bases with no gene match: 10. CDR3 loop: CASSPVTGAGEQYF. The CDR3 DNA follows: TGTGCCAGCAGCCCCGTGACAGGGGCCGGTGAGCAGTACTTC.

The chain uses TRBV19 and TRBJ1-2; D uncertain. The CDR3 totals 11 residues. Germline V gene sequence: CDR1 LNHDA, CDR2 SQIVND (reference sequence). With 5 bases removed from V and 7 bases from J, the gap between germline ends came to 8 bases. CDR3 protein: CASSVGFGYTF. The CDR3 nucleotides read TGTGCCAGTAGTGTGGGTTTTGGCTACACCTTC.

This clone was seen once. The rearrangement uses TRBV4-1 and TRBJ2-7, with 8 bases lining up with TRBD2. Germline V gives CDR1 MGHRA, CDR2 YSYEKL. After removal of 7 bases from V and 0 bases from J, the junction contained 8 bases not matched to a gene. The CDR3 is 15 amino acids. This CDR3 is CASNRIAGTSYEQYF. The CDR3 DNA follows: TGCGCCAGCAACCGGATAGCGGGGACCTCCTACGAGCAGTACTTC.

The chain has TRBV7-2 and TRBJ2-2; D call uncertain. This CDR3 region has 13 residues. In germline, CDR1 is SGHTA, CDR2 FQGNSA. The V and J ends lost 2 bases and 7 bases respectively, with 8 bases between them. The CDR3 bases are TGTGCCAGCAGCTTACCGGGCGTCGGGGAGCTGTTTTTT. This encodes CASSLPGVGELFF. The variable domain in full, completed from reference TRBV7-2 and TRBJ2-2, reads GAGVSQSPSNKVTEKGKDVELRCDPISGHTALYWYRQSLGQGLEFLIYFQGNSAPDKSGLPSDRFSAERTGGSVSTLTIQRTQQEDSAVYLCASSLPGVGELFFGEGSRLTVL.

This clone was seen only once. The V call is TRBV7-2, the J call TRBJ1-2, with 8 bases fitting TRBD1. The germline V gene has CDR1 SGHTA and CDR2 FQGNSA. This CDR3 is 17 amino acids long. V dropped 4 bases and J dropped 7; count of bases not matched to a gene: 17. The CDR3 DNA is TGTGCCAGCAGCTGGGCGCCCTCGGACAGGGTAGCTGGTGGCTACACCTTC. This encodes CASSWAPSDRVAGGYTF. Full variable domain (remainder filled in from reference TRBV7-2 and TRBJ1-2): GAGVSQSPSNKVTEKGKDVELRCDPISGHTALYWYRQSLGQGLEFLIYFQGNSAPDKSGLPSDRFSAERTGGSVSTLTIQRTQQEDSAVYLCASSWAPSDRVAGGYTFGSGTRLTVV.

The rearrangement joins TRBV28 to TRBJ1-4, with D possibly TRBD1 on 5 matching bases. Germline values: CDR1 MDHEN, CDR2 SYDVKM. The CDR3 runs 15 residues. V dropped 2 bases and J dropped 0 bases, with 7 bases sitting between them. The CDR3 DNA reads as TGTGCCAGCAGTTTAGGGGGGGCAACTAATGAAAAACTGTTTTTT. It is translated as CASSLGGATNEKLFF.

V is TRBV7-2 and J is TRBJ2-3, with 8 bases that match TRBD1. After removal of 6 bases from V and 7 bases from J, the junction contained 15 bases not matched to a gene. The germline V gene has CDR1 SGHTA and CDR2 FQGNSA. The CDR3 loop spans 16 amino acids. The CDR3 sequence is CASSSTGQGFPYTQYF. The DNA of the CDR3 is TGTGCCAGCAGTTCCACTGGACAGGGCTTCCCGTATACGCAGTATTTT.

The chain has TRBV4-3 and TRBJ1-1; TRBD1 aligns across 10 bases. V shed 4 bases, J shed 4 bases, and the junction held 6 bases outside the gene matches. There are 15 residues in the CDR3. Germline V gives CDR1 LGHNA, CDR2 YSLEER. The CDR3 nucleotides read TGCGCCAGCAGCCCACGGCGGACAGGGGGCACTGAAGCTTTCTTT. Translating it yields CASSPRRTGGTEAFF.

This CDR3 is CASSFQGHLEAFF. CDR3 nucleotide sequence: TGTGCCAGCAGTTTCCAGGGACACCTTGAAGCTTTCTTT. The V and J genes are TRBV27 and TRBJ1-1; weak D call: TRBD1 (6 bases). The CDR3 spans 13 residues. V was pared by 3 bases and J by 7 bases, with 12 bases between. Looked up from germline, CDR1 is MNHEY and CDR2 is SMNVEV (reference sequence).

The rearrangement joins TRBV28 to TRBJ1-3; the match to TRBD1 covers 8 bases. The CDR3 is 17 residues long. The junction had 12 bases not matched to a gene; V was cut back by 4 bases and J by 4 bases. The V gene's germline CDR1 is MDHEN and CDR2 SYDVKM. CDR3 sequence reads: CASSSDAGTGKGNTIYF. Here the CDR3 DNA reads TGTGCCAGCAGTTCTGACGCCGGGACAGGAAAAGGAAACACCATATATTTT. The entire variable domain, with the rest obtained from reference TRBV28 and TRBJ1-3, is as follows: DVKVTQSSRYLVKRTGEKVFLECVQDMDHENMFWYRQDPGLGLRLIYFSYDVKMKEKGDIPEGYSVSREKKERFSLILESASTNQTSMYLCASSSDAGTGKGNTIYFGEGSWLTVV.

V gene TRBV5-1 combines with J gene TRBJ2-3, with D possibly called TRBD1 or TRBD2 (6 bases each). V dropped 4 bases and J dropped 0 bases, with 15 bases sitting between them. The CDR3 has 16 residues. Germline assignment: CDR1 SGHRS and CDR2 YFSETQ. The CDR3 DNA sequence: TGCGCCAGCAGCAGGGGGGCAGGGTTCAGCACAGATACGCAGTATTTT. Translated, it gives CASSRGAGFSTDTQYF.

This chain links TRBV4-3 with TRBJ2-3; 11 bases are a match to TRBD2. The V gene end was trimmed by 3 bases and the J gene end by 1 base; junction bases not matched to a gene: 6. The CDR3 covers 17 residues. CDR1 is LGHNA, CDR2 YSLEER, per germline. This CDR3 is CASSHEISGGGTDTQYF. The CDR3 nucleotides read TGCGCCAGCAGCCACGAAATTAGCGGGGGGGGCACAGATACGCAGTATTTT.

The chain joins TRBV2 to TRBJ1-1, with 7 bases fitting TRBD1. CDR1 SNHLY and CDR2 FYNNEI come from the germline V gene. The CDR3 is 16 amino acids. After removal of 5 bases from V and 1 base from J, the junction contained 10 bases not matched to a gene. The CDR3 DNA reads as TGTGCCAGCAGTCGACAGGGCGGGGGGACGAACACTGAAGCTTTCTTT. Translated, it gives CASSRQGGGTNTEAFF.

The CDR3 protein is CASSLRGARLLDTEAFF. Here the CDR3 DNA reads TGCGCCAGCAGCTTGAGGGGGGCGCGTCTTTTGGACACTGAAGCTTTCTTT. J is TRBJ1-1 and V is TRBV5-1; a weak D match, TRBD1 (6 bases). The CDR3 covers 17 residues. V gave up 1 base and J gave up 3 bases, with 19 bases separating them. The germline gives CDR1 SGHRS, CDR2 YFSETQ.

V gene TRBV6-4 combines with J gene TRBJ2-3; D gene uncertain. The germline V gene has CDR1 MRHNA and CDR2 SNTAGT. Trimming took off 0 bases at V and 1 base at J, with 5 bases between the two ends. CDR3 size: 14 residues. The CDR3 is CASSDSFGTDTQYF. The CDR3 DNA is TGTGCCAGCAGTGACTCTTTCGGCACAGATACGCAGTATTTT.

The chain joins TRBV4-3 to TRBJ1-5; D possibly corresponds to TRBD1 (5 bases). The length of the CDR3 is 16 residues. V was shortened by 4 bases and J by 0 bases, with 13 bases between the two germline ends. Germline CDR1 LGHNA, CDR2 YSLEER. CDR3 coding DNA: TGCGCCAGCAGCCTAGACAGAGACCTTAGCAATCAGCCCCAGCATTTT. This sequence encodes CASSLDRDLSNQPQHF.

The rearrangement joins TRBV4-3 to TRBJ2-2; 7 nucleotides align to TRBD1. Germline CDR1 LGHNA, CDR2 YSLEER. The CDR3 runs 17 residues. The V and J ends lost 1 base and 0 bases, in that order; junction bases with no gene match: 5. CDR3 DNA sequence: TGCGCCAGCAGCCAAGTACAAGGGGGCCCGAACACCGGGGAGCTGTTTTTT. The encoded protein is CASSQVQGGPNTGELFF.

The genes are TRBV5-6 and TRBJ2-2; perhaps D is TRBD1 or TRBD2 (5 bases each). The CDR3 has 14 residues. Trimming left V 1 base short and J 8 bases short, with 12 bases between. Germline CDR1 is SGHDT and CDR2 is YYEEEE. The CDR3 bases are TGTGCCAGCAGCTTGAGAGGGGCCGGTGGGGAGCTGTTTTTT. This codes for CASSLRGAGGELFF.

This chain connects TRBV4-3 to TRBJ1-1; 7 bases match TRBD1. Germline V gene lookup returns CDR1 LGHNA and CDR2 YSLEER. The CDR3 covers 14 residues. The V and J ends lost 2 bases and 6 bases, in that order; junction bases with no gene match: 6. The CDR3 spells CASSQRQGSAEAFF. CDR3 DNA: TGCGCCAGCAGCCAACGACAGGGTTCCGCTGAAGCTTTCTTT.

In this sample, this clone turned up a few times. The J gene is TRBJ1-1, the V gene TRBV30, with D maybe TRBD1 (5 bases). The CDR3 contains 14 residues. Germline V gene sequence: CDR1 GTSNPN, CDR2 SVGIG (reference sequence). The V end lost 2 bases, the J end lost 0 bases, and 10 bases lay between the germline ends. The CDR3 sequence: CAWSRGRVNTEAFF. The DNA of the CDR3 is TGTGCCTGGAGTAGGGGACGGGTGAACACTGAAGCTTTCTTT.